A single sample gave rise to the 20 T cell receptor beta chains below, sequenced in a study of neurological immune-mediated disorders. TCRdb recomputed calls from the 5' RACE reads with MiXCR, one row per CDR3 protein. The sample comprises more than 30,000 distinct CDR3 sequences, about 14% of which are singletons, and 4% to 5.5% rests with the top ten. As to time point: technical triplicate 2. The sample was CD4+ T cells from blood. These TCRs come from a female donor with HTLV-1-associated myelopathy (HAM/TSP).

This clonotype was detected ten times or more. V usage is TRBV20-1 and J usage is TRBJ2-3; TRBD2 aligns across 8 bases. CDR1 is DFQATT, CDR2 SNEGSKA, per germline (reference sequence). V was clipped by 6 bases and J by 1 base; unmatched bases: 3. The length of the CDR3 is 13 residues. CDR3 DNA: TGCAGTGCCCAGCGGGAGCGCACAGATACGCAGTATTTT. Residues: CSAQRERTDTQYF.

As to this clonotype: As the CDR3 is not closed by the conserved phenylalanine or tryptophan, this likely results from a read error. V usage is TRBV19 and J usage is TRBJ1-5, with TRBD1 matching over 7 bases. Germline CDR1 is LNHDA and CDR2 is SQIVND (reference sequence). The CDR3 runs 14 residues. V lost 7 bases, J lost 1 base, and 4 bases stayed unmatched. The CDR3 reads CASNKGQSNQPQHL. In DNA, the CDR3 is TGTGCCAGTAACAAGGGACAGAGCAATCAGCCCCAGCATCTT.

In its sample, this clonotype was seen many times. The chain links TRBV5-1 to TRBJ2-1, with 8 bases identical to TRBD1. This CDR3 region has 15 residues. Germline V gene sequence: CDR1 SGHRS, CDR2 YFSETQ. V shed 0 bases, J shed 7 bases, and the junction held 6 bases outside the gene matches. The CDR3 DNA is TGCGCCAGCAGCTTGGCCGAAACAGGGGGGAATGAGCAGTTCTTC. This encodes CASSLAETGGNEQFF. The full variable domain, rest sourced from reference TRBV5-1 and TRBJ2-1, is KAGVTQTPRYLIKTRGQQVTLSCSPISGHRSVSWYQQTPGQGLQFLFEYFSETQRNKGNFPGRFSGRQFSNSRSEMNVSTLELGDSALYLCASSLAETGGNEQFFGPGTRLTVL.

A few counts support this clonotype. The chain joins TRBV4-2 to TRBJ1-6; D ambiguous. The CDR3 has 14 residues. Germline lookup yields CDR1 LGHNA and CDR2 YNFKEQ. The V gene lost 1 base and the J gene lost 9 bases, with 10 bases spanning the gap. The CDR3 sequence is CASSQGLMGSPLHF. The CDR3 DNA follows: TGTGCCAGCAGCCAAGGCCTGATGGGTTCACCCCTCCACTTT.

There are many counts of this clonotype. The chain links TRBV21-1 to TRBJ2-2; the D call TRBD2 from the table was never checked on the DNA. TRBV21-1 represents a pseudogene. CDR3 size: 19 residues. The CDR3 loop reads CASSTSRASGHTNTGELFF. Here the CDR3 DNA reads TGTGCCAGCAGTACCTCCCGAGCTAGCGGGCACACGAACACCGGGGAGCTGTTTTTT.

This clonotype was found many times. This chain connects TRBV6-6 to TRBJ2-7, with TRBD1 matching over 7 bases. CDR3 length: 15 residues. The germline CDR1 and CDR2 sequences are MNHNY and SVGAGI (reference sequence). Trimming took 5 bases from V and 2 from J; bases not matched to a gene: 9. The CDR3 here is CASSVHRDRTYEQYF. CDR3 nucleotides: TGTGCCAGCAGTGTCCACCGGGACAGAACCTACGAGCAGTACTTC.

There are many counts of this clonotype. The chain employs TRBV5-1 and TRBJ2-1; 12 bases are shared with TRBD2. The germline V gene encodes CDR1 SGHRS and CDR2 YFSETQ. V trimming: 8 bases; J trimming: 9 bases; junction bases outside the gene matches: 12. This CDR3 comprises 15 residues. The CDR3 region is CASSPLAGGQGEQFF. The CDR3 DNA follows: TGCGCCAGTTCGCCCCTAGCGGGGGGGCAAGGTGAGCAGTTCTTC.

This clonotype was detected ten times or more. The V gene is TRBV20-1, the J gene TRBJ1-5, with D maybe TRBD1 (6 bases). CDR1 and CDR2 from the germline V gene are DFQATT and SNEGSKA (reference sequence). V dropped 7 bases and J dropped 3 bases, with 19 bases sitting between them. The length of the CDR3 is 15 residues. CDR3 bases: TGCAGTGTGGGGAAAGCCGGGACAACCAATCAGCCCCAGCATTTT. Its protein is CSVGKAGTTNQPQHF.

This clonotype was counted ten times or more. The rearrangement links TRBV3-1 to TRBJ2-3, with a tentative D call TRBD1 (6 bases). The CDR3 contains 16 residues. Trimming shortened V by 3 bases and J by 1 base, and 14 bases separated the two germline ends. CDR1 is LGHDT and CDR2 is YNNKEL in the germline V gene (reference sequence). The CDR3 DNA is TGTGCCAGCAGCCAGTTGACTTGGGGGCGCACAGATACGCAGTATTTT. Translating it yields CASSQLTWGRTDTQYF.

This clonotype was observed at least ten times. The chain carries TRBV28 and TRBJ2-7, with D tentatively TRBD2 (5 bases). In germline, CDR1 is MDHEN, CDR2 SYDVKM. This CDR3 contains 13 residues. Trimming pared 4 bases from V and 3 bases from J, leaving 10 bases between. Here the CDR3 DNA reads TGTGCCAGCAGTTCCCGGGATGACTACGAGCAGTACTTC. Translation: CASSSRDDYEQYF.

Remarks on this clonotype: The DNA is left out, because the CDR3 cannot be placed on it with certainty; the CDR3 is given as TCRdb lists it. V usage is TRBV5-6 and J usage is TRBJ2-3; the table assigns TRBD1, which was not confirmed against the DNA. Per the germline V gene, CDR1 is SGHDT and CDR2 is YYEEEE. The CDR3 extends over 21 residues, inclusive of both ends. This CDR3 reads CASSFYICSAREPGPTDTQYF.

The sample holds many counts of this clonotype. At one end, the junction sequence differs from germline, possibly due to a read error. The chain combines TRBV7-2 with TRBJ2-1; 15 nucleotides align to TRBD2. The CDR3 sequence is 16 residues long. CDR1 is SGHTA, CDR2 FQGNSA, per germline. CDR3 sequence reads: CASSLVPTGTSGGPGF. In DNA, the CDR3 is TGTGCCAGCAGCTTAGTCCCAACCGGGACTAGCGGGGGGCCTGGGTTC.

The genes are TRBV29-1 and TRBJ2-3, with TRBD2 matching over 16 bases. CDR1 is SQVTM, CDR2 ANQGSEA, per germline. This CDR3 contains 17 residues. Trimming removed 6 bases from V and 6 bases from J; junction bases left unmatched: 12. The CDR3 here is CSVSKGLAGGRSDTQYF. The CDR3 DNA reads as TGCAGCGTCAGCAAGGGACTAGCGGGGGGGCGTAGCGATACGCAGTATTTT.

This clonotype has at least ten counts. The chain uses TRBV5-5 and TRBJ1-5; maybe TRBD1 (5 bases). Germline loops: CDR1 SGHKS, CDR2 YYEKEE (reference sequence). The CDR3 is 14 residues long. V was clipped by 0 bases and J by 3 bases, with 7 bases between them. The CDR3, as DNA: TGTGCCAGCAGCTTGGAGGGGACCAATCAGCCCCAGCATTTT. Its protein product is CASSLEGTNQPQHF.

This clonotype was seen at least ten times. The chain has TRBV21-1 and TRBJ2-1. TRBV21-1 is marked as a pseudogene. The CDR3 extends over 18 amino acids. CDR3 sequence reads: CASSKWELGVRSYNEQFF. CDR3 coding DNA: TGTGCCAGCAGCAAATGGGAATTGGGTGTGAGGTCCTACAATGAGCAGTTCTTC.

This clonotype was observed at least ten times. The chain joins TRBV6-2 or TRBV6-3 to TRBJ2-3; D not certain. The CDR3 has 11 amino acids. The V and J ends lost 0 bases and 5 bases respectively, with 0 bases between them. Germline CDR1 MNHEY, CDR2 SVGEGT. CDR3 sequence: CASSYSDTQYF. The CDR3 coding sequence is TGTGCCAGCAGTTACTCAGATACGCAGTATTTT.

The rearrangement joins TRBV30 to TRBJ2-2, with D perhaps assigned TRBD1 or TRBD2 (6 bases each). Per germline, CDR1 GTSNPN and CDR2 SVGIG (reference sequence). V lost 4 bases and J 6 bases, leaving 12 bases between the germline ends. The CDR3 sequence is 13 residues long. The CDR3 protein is CAWKRGGPGELFF. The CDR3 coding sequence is TGTGCCTGGAAGAGAGGGGGGCCCGGGGAGCTGTTTTTT. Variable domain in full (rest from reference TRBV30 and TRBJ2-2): SQTIHQWPATLVQPVGSPLSLECTVEGTSNPNLYWYRQAAGRGLQLLFYSVGIGQISSEVPQNLSASRPQDRQFILSSKKLLLSDSGFYLCAWKRGGPGELFFGEGSRLTVL.

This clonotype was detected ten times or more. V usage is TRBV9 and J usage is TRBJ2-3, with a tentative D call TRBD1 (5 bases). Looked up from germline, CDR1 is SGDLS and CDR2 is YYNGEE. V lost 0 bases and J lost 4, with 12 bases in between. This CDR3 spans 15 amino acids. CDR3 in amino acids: CASSVAGRVADTQYF. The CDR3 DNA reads TGTGCCAGCAGCGTAGCTGGCAGGGTGGCAGATACGCAGTATTTT.

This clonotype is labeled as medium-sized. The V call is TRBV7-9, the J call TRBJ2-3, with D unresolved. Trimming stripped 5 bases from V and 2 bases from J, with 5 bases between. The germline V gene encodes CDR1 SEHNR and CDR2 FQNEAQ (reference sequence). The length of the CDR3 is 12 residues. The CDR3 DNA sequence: TGTGCCAGCAGCCCCCCCACAGATACGCAGTATTTT. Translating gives CASSPPTDTQYF. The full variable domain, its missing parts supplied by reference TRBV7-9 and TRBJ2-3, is DTGVSQNPRHKITKRGQNVTFRCDPISEHNRLYWYRQTLGQGPEFLTYFQNEAQLEKSRLLSDRFSAERPKGSFSTLEIQRTEQGDSAMYLCASSPPTDTQYFGPGTRLTVL.

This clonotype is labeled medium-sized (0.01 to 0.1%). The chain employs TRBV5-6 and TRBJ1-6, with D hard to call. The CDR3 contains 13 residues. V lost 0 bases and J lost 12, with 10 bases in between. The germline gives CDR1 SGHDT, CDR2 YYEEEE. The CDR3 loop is CASSLDRDLPLHF. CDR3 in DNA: TGTGCCAGCAGCTTGGACCGAGACTTACCCCTCCACTTT.